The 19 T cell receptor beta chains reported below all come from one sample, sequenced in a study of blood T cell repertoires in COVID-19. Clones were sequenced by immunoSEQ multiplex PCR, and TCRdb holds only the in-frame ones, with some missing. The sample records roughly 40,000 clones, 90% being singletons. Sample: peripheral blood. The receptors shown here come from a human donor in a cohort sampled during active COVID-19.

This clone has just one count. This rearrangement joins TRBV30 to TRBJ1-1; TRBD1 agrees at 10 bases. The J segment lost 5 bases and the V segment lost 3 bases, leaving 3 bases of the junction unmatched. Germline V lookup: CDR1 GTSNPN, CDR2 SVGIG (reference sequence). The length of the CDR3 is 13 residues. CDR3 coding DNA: TGTGCCTGGAGCCGACAGGGGGCAACTGAAGCTTTCTTT. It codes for CAWSRQGATEAFF.

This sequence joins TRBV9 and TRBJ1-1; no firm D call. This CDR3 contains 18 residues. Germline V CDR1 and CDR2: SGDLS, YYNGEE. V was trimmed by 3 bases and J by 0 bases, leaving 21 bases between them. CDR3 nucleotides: TGTGCCAGCAGCGATGAGCCTGTAGCTAATTTTTTGAACACTGAAGCTTTCTTT. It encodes CASSDEPVANFLNTEAFF. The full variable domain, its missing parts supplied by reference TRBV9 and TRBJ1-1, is DSGVTQTPKHLITATGQRVTLRCSPRSGDLSVYWYQQSLDQGLQFLIQYYNGEERAKGNILERFSAQQFPDLHSELNLSSLELGDSALYFCASSDEPVANFLNTEAFFGQGTRLTVV.

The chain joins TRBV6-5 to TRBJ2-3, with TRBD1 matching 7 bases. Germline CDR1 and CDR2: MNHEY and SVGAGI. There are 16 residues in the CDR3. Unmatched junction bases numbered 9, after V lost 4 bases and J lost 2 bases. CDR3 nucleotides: TGTGCCAGCAGTTCAATCCCGGGACAGCACACAGATACGCAGTATTTT. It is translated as CASSSIPGQHTDTQYF.

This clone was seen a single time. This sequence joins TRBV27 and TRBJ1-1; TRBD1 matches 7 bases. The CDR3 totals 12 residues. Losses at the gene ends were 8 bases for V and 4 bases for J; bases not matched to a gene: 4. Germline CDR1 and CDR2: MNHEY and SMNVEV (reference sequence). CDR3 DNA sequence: TGTGCCAGCCGGAGGGGGCCCACTGAAGCTTTCTTT. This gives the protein CASRRGPTEAFF.

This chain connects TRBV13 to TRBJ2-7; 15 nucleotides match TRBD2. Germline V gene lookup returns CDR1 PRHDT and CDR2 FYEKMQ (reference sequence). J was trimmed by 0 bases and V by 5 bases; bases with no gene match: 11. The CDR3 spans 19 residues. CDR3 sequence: CASSQGLAGGLLSSYEQYF. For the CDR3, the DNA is TGTGCCAGCAGCCAGGGACTAGCGGGGGGTCTATTGAGCTCCTACGAGCAGTACTTC.

The CDR3 sequence is CASSLELAHPNNEQFF. CDR3 bases: TGTGCCAGCAGTTTAGAGTTAGCACACCCTAACAATGAGCAGTTCTTC. The V and J genes are TRBV28 and TRBJ2-1; D unclear. V shed 2 bases and J shed 5 bases, with 16 bases lying between them. The CDR3 runs 16 residues. Germline CDR1 is MDHEN and CDR2 is SYDVKM.

The CDR3 nucleotides read TGTGCCAGCAGCTTTAAACAGGGACTAGGACAAGAGACCCAGTACTTC. This sequence encodes CASSFKQGLGQETQYF. The V call is TRBV5-4, the J call TRBJ2-5; 8 bases match TRBD2. The ends lost 2 bases at V and 2 bases at J; junction bases unmatched: 8. Germline values: CDR1 SGHNT, CDR2 YYREEE (reference sequence). CDR3 length: 16 residues. The full variable domain, its missing parts supplied by reference TRBV5-4 and TRBJ2-5, is ETGVTQSPTHLIKTRGQQVTLRCSSQSGHNTVSWYQQALGQGPQFIFQYYREEENGRGNFPPRFSGLQFPNYSSELNVNALELDDSALYLCASSFKQGLGQETQYFGPGTRLLVL.

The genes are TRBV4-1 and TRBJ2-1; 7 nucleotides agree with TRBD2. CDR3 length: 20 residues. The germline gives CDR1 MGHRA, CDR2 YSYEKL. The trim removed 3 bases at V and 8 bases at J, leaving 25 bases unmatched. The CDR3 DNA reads TGCGCCAGCAGCCAGAGGCTAGCGGCTTACCTACCTCTTCTGGAGGATGAGCAGTTCTTC. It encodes CASSQRLAAYLPLLEDEQFF.

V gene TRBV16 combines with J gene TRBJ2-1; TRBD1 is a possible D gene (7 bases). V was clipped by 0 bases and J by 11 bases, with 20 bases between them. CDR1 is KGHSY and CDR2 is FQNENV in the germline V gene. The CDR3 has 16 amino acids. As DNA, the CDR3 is TGTGCCAGCAGCCAATCGTGGACAGGTAAAGGGGGGCAGCAGTTCTTC. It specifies CASSQSWTGKGGQQFF.

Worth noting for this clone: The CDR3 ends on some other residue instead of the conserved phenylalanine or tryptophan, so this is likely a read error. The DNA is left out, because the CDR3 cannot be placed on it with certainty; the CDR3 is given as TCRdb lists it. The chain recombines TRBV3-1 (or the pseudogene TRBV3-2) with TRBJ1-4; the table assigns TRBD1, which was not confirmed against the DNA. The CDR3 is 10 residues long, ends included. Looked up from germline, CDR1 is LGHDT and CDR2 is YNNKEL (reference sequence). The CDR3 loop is CASSQEDSSR.

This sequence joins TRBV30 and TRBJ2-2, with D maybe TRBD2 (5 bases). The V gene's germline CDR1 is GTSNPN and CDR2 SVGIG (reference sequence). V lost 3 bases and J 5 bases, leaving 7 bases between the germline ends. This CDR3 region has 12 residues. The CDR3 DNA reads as TGTGCCTGGAGCCGGGGAACCGGGGAGCTGTTTTTT. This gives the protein CAWSRGTGELFF.

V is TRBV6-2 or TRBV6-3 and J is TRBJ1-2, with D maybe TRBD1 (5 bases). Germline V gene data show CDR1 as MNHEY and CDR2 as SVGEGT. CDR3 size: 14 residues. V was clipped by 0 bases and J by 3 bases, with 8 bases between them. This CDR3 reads CASSYSGADYGYTF. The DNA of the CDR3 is TGTGCCAGCAGTTACTCTGGGGCGGACTATGGCTACACCTTC.

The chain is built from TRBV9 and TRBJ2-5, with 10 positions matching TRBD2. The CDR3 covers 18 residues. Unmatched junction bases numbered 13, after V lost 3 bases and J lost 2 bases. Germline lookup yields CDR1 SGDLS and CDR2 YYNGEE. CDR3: CASSAFHRTSGRQETQYF. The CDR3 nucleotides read TGTGCCAGCAGCGCGTTCCACCGGACTAGCGGAAGACAAGAGACCCAGTACTTC.

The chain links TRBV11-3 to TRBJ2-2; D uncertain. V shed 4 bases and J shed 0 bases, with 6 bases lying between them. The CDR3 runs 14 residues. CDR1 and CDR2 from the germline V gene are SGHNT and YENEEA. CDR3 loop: CASSYTANTGELFF. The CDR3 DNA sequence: TGTGCCAGCAGCTACACCGCGAACACCGGGGAGCTGTTTTTT.

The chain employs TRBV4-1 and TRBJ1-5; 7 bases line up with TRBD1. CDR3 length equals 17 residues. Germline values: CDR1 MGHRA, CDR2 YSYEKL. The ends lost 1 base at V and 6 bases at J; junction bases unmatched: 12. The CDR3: CASSQGLKGGRGQPQHF. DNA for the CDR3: TGCGCCAGCAGCCAAGGCCTCAAAGGGGGCAGGGGTCAGCCCCAGCATTTT.

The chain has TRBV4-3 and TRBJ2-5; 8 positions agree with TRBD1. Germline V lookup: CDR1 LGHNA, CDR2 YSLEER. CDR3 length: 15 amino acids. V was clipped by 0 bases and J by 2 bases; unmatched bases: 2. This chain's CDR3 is CASSQDYRGQETQYF. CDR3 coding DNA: TGCGCCAGCAGCCAAGATTACAGGGGGCAAGAGACCCAGTACTTC.

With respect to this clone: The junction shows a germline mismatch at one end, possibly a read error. CDR3 loop: CASTLTSGSNEQFF. CDR3 nucleotides: TGCGCCAGCACCTTGACTAGCGGGAGCAATGAGCAGTTCTTC. The chain employs TRBV5-1 and TRBJ2-1; TRBD2 aligns across 12 bases. CDR3 length: 14 amino acids. Germline V CDR1 and CDR2: SGHRS, YFSETQ.

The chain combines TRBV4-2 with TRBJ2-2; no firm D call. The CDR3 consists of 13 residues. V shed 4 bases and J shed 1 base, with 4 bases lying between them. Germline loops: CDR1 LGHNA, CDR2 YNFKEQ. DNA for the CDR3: TGTGCCAGCAGCCCCCAGAACACCGGGGAGCTGTTTTTT. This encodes CASSPQNTGELFF.

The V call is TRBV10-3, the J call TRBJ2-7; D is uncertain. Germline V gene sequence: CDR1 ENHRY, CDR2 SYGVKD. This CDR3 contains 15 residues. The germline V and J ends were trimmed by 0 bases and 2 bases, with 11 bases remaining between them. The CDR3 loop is CAISESTGYPYEQYF. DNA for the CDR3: TGTGCCATCAGTGAGTCGACCGGGTACCCCTACGAGCAGTACTTC.